These T cell receptor beta chains were read from a single sample in a study of TIL therapy for anti-PD-1-resistant metastatic lung cancer. Sequencing was performed with immunoSEQ multiplex PCR; in TCRdb, only in-frame clones are kept and a portion is missing. The sample shows about 12,000 clones, roughly 60% of them seen only once. The source was tumor tissue, collected at baseline. Every receptor here comes from a person aged 25 to 85 with non-small cell lung cancer. Each CDR3 is given with its conserved first and last residue. The order of the fields is clone size, D gene, J gene, V gene, CDR3 protein, CDR3 DNA. D genes are given only for firm matches. A row's size may be missing; if present it is once, few, many or a size class.

abundance: .; d_gene: .; j_gene: TRBJ2-7; v_gene: TRBV18; CDR3aa: CASSPFYEQYF; CDR3nt: TGTGCCAGCTCACCCTTCTACGAGCAGTACTTC
abundance: few; d_gene: .; j_gene: TRBJ2-5; v_gene: TRBV19; CDR3aa: CASSIPNPPPGNQETQYF; CDR3nt: TGTGCCAGTAGTATACCAAACCCCCCCCCGGGGAACCAAGAGACCCAGTACTTC
abundance: few; d_gene: .; j_gene: TRBJ1-1; v_gene: TRBV29-1; CDR3aa: CSVRQVSEAFF; CDR3nt: TGCAGCGTTAGGCAGGTTTCTGAAGCTTTCTTT
abundance: .; d_gene: TRBD1; j_gene: TRBJ1-2; v_gene: TRBV27; CDR3aa: CASSQGQGYGYTF; CDR3nt: TGTGCCAGCAGCCAGGGACAGGGATATGGCTACACCTTC
abundance: .; d_gene: TRBD1; j_gene: TRBJ1-5; v_gene: TRBV6-2/TRBV6-3; CDR3aa: CASSKHPGQGRRPQHF; CDR3nt: TGTGCCAGCAGTAAACATCCAGGACAGGGGAGGCGACCCCAGCATTTT
abundance: few; d_gene: .; j_gene: TRBJ1-2; v_gene: TRBV7-6; CDR3aa: CASSLASDGNYGYTF; CDR3nt: TGTGCCAGCAGCTTAGCGAGTGACGGGAACTATGGCTACACCTTC
abundance: once; d_gene: .; j_gene: TRBJ2-1; v_gene: TRBV10-1; CDR3aa: CASNGTPEGNEQFF; CDR3nt: TGCGCCAGCAATGGGACTCCCGAGGGCAATGAGCAGTTCTTC
abundance: few; d_gene: .; j_gene: TRBJ1-6; v_gene: TRBV6-6; CDR3aa: CASSYSTDSPLHF; CDR3nt: TGTGCCAGCAGTTACTCGACAGATTCACCCCTCCACTTT
abundance: few; d_gene: .; j_gene: TRBJ2-3; v_gene: TRBV11-2; CDR3aa: CASSFLGSTDTQYF; CDR3nt: TGTGCCAGCAGCTTCTTAGGTAGCACAGATACGCAGTATTTT
abundance: .; d_gene: TRBD2; j_gene: TRBJ2-3; v_gene: TRBV6-5; CDR3aa: CASSYSSGGAGDTQYF; CDR3nt: TGTGCCAGCAGTTACTCTAGCGGGGGGGCCGGAGATACGCAGTATTTT
abundance: medium-sized; d_gene: .; j_gene: TRBJ2-7; v_gene: TRBV27; CDR3aa: CASSSLTDRSYEQYF; CDR3nt: TGTGCCAGCAGTTCGTTAACAGACCGGTCCTACGAGCAGTACTTC
abundance: .; d_gene: .; j_gene: TRBJ2-3; v_gene: TRBV20-1; CDR3aa: CSAREGAQYF; CDR3nt: TGCAGTGCTAGAGAGGGGGCGCAGTATTTT
abundance: .; d_gene: TRBD1; j_gene: TRBJ1-2; v_gene: TRBV20-1; CDR3aa: CSASSRDRGHTNYGYTF; CDR3nt: TGCAGTGCTAGTTCCCGGGACAGGGGCCACACGAACTATGGCTACACCTTC
abundance: large; d_gene: .; j_gene: TRBJ1-1; v_gene: TRBV13; CDR3aa: CASSLVGEAFF; CDR3nt: TGTGCCAGCAGCTTGGTGGGGGAAGCTTTCTTT
abundance: .; d_gene: TRBD2; j_gene: TRBJ2-5; v_gene: TRBV30; CDR3aa: CAWRIPGLAAETQYF; CDR3nt: TGTGCCTGGAGAATACCGGGACTAGCGGCCGAGACCCAGTACTTC
abundance: .; d_gene: TRBD2; j_gene: TRBJ2-3; v_gene: TRBV7-6; CDR3aa: CASSSGATGLVADTQYF; CDR3nt: TGTGCCAGCAGCTCCGGGGCGACGGGACTAGTGGCAGATACGCAGTATTTT
abundance: .; d_gene: TRBD1; j_gene: TRBJ2-3; v_gene: TRBV9; CDR3aa: CASSVVQGATSTDTQYF; CDR3nt: TGTGCCAGCAGCGTAGTACAGGGGGCCACGAGCACAGATACGCAGTATTTT
abundance: few; d_gene: .; j_gene: TRBJ1-2; v_gene: TRBV7-6; CDR3aa: CASSLRQGDYGYTF; CDR3nt: TGTGCCAGCAGCTTAAGGCAGGGCGACTATGGCTACACCTTC
abundance: .; d_gene: TRBD2; j_gene: TRBJ2-1; v_gene: TRBV10-3; CDR3aa: CATWTSGSSEQFF; CDR3nt: TGTGCCACTTGGACTAGCGGGAGTAGTGAGCAGTTCTTC
abundance: .; d_gene: TRBD2; j_gene: TRBJ2-3; v_gene: TRBV5-4; CDR3aa: CASSLESGRTTSSTDTQYF; CDR3nt: TGTGCCAGCAGCTTGGAAAGCGGGAGGACCACCTCTAGCACAGATACGCAGTATTTT
abundance: few; d_gene: .; j_gene: TRBJ2-4; v_gene: TRBV12-3/TRBV12-4; CDR3aa: CASSLTRERQYF; CDR3nt: TGTGCCAGCAGTTTAACCAGGGAAAGGCAGTACTTC
abundance: medium-sized; d_gene: TRBD1; j_gene: TRBJ1-1; v_gene: TRBV2; CDR3aa: CASSGTGKQAFF; CDR3nt: TGTGCCAGCAGTGGGACAGGGAAACAAGCTTTCTTT
abundance: .; d_gene: .; j_gene: TRBJ2-3; v_gene: TRBV13; CDR3aa: CASTRAPDTQYF; CDR3nt: TGTGCCAGCACCCGCGCCCCAGATACGCAGTATTTT
abundance: .; d_gene: TRBD2; j_gene: TRBJ2-3; v_gene: TRBV7-3; CDR3aa: CASSLDGRGTDTQYF; CDR3nt: TGTGCCAGCAGCTTAGACGGGAGGGGCACAGATACGCAGTATTTT
abundance: .; d_gene: TRBD1; j_gene: TRBJ1-3; v_gene: TRBV6-1; CDR3aa: CASSVTGGPFSGNTIYF; CDR3nt: TGTGCCAGCAGTGTAACAGGGGGTCCCTTCTCTGGAAACACCATATATTTT
abundance: medium-sized; d_gene: .; j_gene: TRBJ1-4; v_gene: TRBV27; CDR3aa: CASSGSNNEKLFF; CDR3nt: TGTGCCAGCAGTGGTAGTAATAACGAAAAACTGTTTTTT
abundance: few; d_gene: .; j_gene: TRBJ1-2; v_gene: TRBV2; CDR3aa: CASMKEGGYGYTF; CDR3nt: TGTGCCAGCATGAAGGAGGGAGGATATGGCTACACCTTC
abundance: .; d_gene: TRBD2; j_gene: TRBJ2-1; v_gene: TRBV5-1; CDR3aa: CASSPAGAGGLNEQFF; CDR3nt: TGCGCCAGCAGCCCTGCCGGCGCGGGAGGGCTGAATGAGCAGTTCTTC
abundance: few; d_gene: .; j_gene: TRBJ2-3; v_gene: TRBV9; CDR3aa: CASSVAQARDTQYF; CDR3nt: TGTGCCAGCAGCGTAGCGCAGGCCCGAGATACGCAGTATTTT
abundance: .; d_gene: .; j_gene: TRBJ2-3; v_gene: TRBV2; CDR3aa: CASSEALIGGGRDTQYF; CDR3nt: TGTGCCAGCAGTGAAGCGCTGATAGGGGGCGGGAGAGATACGCAGTATTTT
abundance: .; d_gene: TRBD1; j_gene: TRBJ1-2; v_gene: TRBV18; CDR3aa: CASSPAGGDYGYTF; CDR3nt: TGTGCCAGCTCTCCCGCAGGGGGCGACTATGGCTACACCTTC
abundance: few; d_gene: TRBD1; j_gene: TRBJ2-3; v_gene: TRBV7-9; CDR3aa: CASSSTGDSTDTQYF; CDR3nt: TGTGCCAGCAGCTCGACAGGGGACAGCACAGATACGCAGTATTTT
abundance: .; d_gene: TRBD2; j_gene: TRBJ2-3; v_gene: TRBV28; CDR3aa: CASTRGGSGSTDTQYF; CDR3nt: TGTGCCAGCACCCGGGGAGGTAGCGGGAGCACAGATACGCAGTATTTT
abundance: .; d_gene: .; j_gene: TRBJ1-5; v_gene: TRBV6-1; CDR3aa: CASSDEQAVQPQHF; CDR3nt: TGTGCCAGCAGTGACGAACAGGCAGTCCAGCCCCAGCATTTT
abundance: medium-sized; d_gene: TRBD1; j_gene: TRBJ2-4; v_gene: TRBV10-3; CDR3aa: CAISESGTGSQYF; CDR3nt: TGTGCCATCAGTGAGTCAGGGACAGGGTCTCAGTACTTC
abundance: .; d_gene: .; j_gene: TRBJ1-2; v_gene: TRBV5-1; CDR3aa: CASSPNQGSGGYTF; CDR3nt: TGCGCCAGCAGCCCAAATCAGGGGAGCGGAGGCTACACCTTC
abundance: .; d_gene: .; j_gene: TRBJ1-5; v_gene: TRBV5-6; CDR3aa: CASSDRWNQPQHF; CDR3nt: TGTGCCAGCAGCGACCGGTGGAATCAGCCCCAGCATTTT
abundance: .; d_gene: .; j_gene: TRBJ1-1; v_gene: TRBV11-2; CDR3aa: CASSSGRFREAFF; CDR3nt: TGTGCCAGCAGCTCCGGTAGGTTCAGGGAAGCTTTCTTT
abundance: .; d_gene: .; j_gene: TRBJ1-1; v_gene: TRBV3-1/TRBV3-2; CDR3aa: CASSPYGGGTEAFF; CDR3nt: TGTGCCAGCAGCCCGTACGGAGGGGGCACTGAAGCTTTCTTT
abundance: .; d_gene: .; j_gene: TRBJ2-1; v_gene: TRBV5-6; CDR3aa: CASGGDSYNEQFF; CDR3nt: TGTGCCAGCGGCGGGGACTCCTACAATGAGCAGTTCTTC
abundance: .; d_gene: .; j_gene: TRBJ1-1; v_gene: TRBV4-1; CDR3aa: CASSQRPENTEAFF; CDR3nt: TGCGCCAGCAGCCAACGACCCGAGAACACTGAAGCTTTCTTT
abundance: .; d_gene: TRBD2; j_gene: TRBJ2-3; v_gene: TRBV5-1; CDR3aa: CASSGGLAGGASTDTQYF; CDR3nt: TGCGCCAGCAGCGGAGGGTTAGCGGGGGGAGCTAGCACAGATACGCAGTATTTT
abundance: .; d_gene: TRBD1; j_gene: TRBJ1-2; v_gene: TRBV6-6; CDR3aa: CASSYDQGGHYGYTF; CDR3nt: TGTGCCAGCAGTTATGACCAGGGGGGGCACTATGGCTACACCTTC
abundance: medium-sized; d_gene: .; j_gene: TRBJ2-6; v_gene: TRBV9; CDR3aa: CASSSHRVKPSGANVLTF; CDR3nt: TGTGCCAGCAGCTCTCACAGGGTGAAACCCTCTGGGGCCAACGTCCTGACTTTC
abundance: few; d_gene: .; j_gene: TRBJ1-1; v_gene: TRBV2; CDR3aa: CASRKLLGATEAFF; CDR3nt: TGTGCCAGCCGAAAATTGTTGGGGGCCACTGAAGCTTTCTTT
abundance: few; d_gene: .; j_gene: TRBJ2-5; v_gene: TRBV7-9; CDR3aa: CASSVAGNQETQYF; CDR3nt: TGTGCCAGCAGCGTGGCCGGGAACCAAGAGACCCAGTACTTC
abundance: .; d_gene: TRBD2; j_gene: TRBJ2-7; v_gene: TRBV7-2; CDR3aa: CASSPTSGPHYEQYF; CDR3nt: TGTGCCAGCAGCCCGACTAGCGGGCCCCATTACGAGCAGTACTTC
abundance: .; d_gene: .; j_gene: TRBJ2-3; v_gene: TRBV1; CDR3aa: CTSIYITSGTRLLTDTQYF; CDR3nt: TGCACCAGCATCTATATCACTAGCGGGACCCGACTTCTCACAGATACGCAGTATTTT
abundance: .; d_gene: .; j_gene: TRBJ2-1; v_gene: TRBV19; CDR3aa: CASSINRQSYNEQFF; CDR3nt: TGTGCCAGTAGTATAAACAGGCAGTCCTACAATGAGCAGTTCTTC